Below are 32 T cell receptor beta chains sequenced from a single sample in a study of T cells in localized non-small cell lung cancer. Profiled with immunoSEQ multiplex PCR; TCRdb holds only in-frame clones, not every one. The table lists around 130,000 clones, 89% of them singletons. This material consisted of peripheral blood, taken before any cancer treatment. These receptors were taken from a female donor aged 60 or older with stage I lung adenocarcinoma.

The V call is TRBV2, the J call TRBJ1-4; D is possibly TRBD1 (5 bases). This CDR3 is built from 14 residues. CDR1 and CDR2 from the germline V gene are SNHLY and FYNNEI. The V and J ends lost 6 bases and 8 bases respectively, with 16 bases between them. In DNA form, the CDR3 reads TGTGCCAGCAGCCTCCAGGGTAATACGGAAAAACTGTTTTTT. Its translation is CASSLQGNTEKLFF.

The chain carries TRBV2 and TRBJ2-1, with D possibly matching TRBD1 (6 bases). CDR3 length: 12 amino acids. Germline CDR1 is SNHLY and CDR2 is FYNNEI. The germline V and J ends were trimmed by 6 bases and 7 bases, with 10 bases remaining between them. CDR3 coding DNA: TGTGCCAGCAGGGAACAGGGAAATGAGCAGTTCTTC. It specifies CASREQGNEQFF.

The V gene is TRBV27, the J gene TRBJ2-7; TRBD1 is a possible D gene (6 bases). Germline loops: CDR1 MNHEY, CDR2 SMNVEV (reference sequence). V lost 0 bases to trimming and J lost 6 bases, with 9 bases between them. This CDR3 contains 13 residues. As DNA, the CDR3 is TGTGCCAGCAGTTTATCTCAGGGGATCGAGCAGTACTTC. Translation gives CASSLSQGIEQYF.

The sample holds a few counts of this clone. V usage is TRBV25-1 and J usage is TRBJ2-7, with TRBD2 matching over 11 bases. This CDR3 is built from 15 residues. The V and J ends lost 5 bases and 5 bases, in that order; junction bases with no gene match: 8. Per the germline V gene, CDR1 is MGHDK and CDR2 is SYGVNS. The CDR3 loop reads CASSPPTLAGDEQYF. The DNA of the CDR3 is TGTGCCAGCAGTCCACCAACACTAGCGGGAGACGAGCAGTACTTC.

V usage is TRBV9 and J usage is TRBJ2-3, with 8 positions matching TRBD2. The CDR3 covers 14 residues. Germline V gene sequence: CDR1 SGDLS, CDR2 YYNGEE. The trim removed 4 bases at V and 4 bases at J, leaving 5 bases unmatched. In DNA, the CDR3 is TGTGCCAGCAGCCCCGGGACTAGGGCAGATACGCAGTATTTT. Translating it yields CASSPGTRADTQYF.

This chain links TRBV4-1 with TRBJ2-7; no clear D. V was shortened by 0 bases and J by 2 bases, with 14 bases between the two germline ends. CDR3 size: 16 residues. CDR1 MGHRA and CDR2 YSYEKL come from the germline V gene. CDR3 sequence (DNA): TGCGCCAGCAGCCAAGATCCCGCCCCTGGGGCCTACGAGCAGTACTTC. This gives the protein CASSQDPAPGAYEQYF.

V usage is TRBV7-9 and J usage is TRBJ2-5; D remains ambiguous. The CDR3 has 14 residues. The V end lost 5 bases, the J end lost 3 bases, and 13 bases lay between the germline ends. Germline assignment: CDR1 SEHNR and CDR2 FQNEAQ (reference sequence). The CDR3 bases are TGTGCCAGCAGCCCTACACCCCAGAAAGAGACCCAGTACTTC. Protein sequence: CASSPTPQKETQYF.

The rearrangement links TRBV2 to TRBJ1-4, with 12 bases fitting TRBD1. The CDR3 length is 17 residues. The germline CDR1 and CDR2 sequences are SNHLY and FYNNEI. V lost 7 bases to trimming and J lost 3 bases; unmatched junction nucleotides: 9. The DNA for the CDR3 is TGTGCCAGCATCCCGGGACAGGGGGCTACGGCTAATGAAAAACTGTTTTTT. It codes for CASIPGQGATANEKLFF.

This sequence joins TRBV10-1 and TRBJ2-5, with 8 bases aligning to TRBD2. The CDR3 contains 12 residues. Germline CDR1 WNHNN, CDR2 SYGVQD (reference sequence). After removal of 11 bases from V and 4 bases from J, the junction contained 6 bases not matched to a gene. For the CDR3, the DNA is TGCGCCGGGGACGGGAGGGGAGAGACCCAGTACTTC. Its translation is CAGDGRGETQYF.

This chain joins TRBV27 and TRBJ2-2; D is perhaps TRBD1 (5 bases). CDR3 length: 14 amino acids. Germline V gene lookup returns CDR1 MNHEY and CDR2 SMNVEV (reference sequence). Trimming stripped 3 bases from V and 1 base from J, with 6 bases between. The chain's CDR3 is CASSFRENTGELFF. The CDR3 nucleotides are TGTGCCAGCAGTTTCAGGGAGAACACCGGGGAGCTGTTTTTT.

This clone appeared a single time. The chain carries TRBV7-2 and TRBJ2-3, with 9 bases matching TRBD2. Germline V gene data show CDR1 as SGHTA and CDR2 as FQGNSA. The CDR3 length is 15 residues. The J segment lost 6 bases and the V segment lost 5 bases, leaving 9 bases of the junction unmatched. The CDR3 nucleotides are TGTGCCAGCAGCCCCCTCGCGGGAGGGCTGGATACGCAGTATTTT. Translating it yields CASSPLAGGLDTQYF.

The rearrangement uses TRBV18 and TRBJ2-2; D is possibly TRBD1 (5 bases). The CDR3 has 17 amino acids. Trimming stripped 0 bases from V and 4 bases from J, with 15 bases between. Germline V gives CDR1 KGHSH, CDR2 LQKENI. CDR3 DNA sequence: TGTGCCAGCTCACCACCGGAGTTGGGGCTGATCACCGGGGAGCTGTTTTTT. Translated: CASSPPELGLITGELFF.

The rearrangement uses TRBV5-4 and TRBJ2-5, with D possibly being TRBD1 or TRBD2 (6 bases each). The ends were cut back, 3 bases at V and 0 bases at J, with 15 bases in the middle. The CDR3 has 16 amino acids. Germline V gives CDR1 SGHNT, CDR2 YYREEE (reference sequence). CDR3 nucleotides: TGTGCCAGCAGCTCATACCGGGGGCTGTACCAAGAGACCCAGTACTTC. Translation gives CASSSYRGLYQETQYF. Combining the CDR3 with reference TRBV5-4 and TRBJ2-5 gives the whole variable domain ETGVTQSPTHLIKTRGQQVTLRCSSQSGHNTVSWYQQALGQGPQFIFQYYREEENGRGNFPPRFSGLQFPNYSSELNVNALELDDSALYLCASSSYRGLYQETQYFGPGTRLLVL.

This clone appeared a single time. The V gene is TRBV15, the J gene TRBJ1-2, with D tentatively TRBD1 (5 bases). This CDR3 is 15 amino acids long. Trimming stripped 1 base from V and 6 bases from J, with 15 bases between. Germline V lookup: CDR1 LNHNV, CDR2 YYDKDF (reference sequence). CDR3 protein: CATSRAQELWDGYTF. CDR3 in DNA: TGTGCCACCAGCAGAGCACAGGAGCTGTGGGATGGCTACACCTTC.

The chain employs TRBV18 and TRBJ1-1; 9 positions match TRBD1. The germline CDR1 and CDR2 sequences are KGHSH and LQKENI. The CDR3 sequence is 15 residues long. Trimming removed 4 bases from V and 0 bases from J; junction bases left unmatched: 3. The CDR3 DNA reads TGTGCCAGCTCACGGGGACAGGGTGTGAACACTGAAGCTTTCTTT. It specifies CASSRGQGVNTEAFF.

The chain is built from TRBV5-1 and TRBJ2-7; the D gene is possibly TRBD2 (6 bases). Germline lookup yields CDR1 SGHRS and CDR2 YFSETQ. The CDR3 extends over 15 amino acids. Trimming shortened V by 2 bases and J by 4 bases, and 16 bases separated the two germline ends. The CDR3 DNA sequence: TGCGCCAGCAGCTTTCGGGGTCGGGAGATATACGAGCAGTACTTC. Encoded protein: CASSFRGREIYEQYF.

The V call is TRBV28, the J call TRBJ1-5; weak D call: TRBD1 (6 bases). With 5 bases removed from V and 1 base from J, the gap between germline ends came to 12 bases. The CDR3 has 15 residues. Germline V gene lookup returns CDR1 MDHEN and CDR2 SYDVKM. CDR3 in DNA: TGTGCCAGCAGTACCGGGACACTAAGCAATCAGCCCCAGCATTTT. This codes for CASSTGTLSNQPQHF.

The J gene is TRBJ2-3, the V gene TRBV19, with D perhaps TRBD2 (6 bases). Germline-derived CDR1 and CDR2 are LNHDA and SQIVND (reference sequence). V lost 8 bases and J lost 2, with 11 bases in between. The CDR3 runs 13 residues. Written as DNA, the CDR3 is TGTGCCAGTCGCGGAGGGCCCACAGATACGCAGTATTTT. Translation gives CASRGGPTDTQYF.

The chain combines TRBV5-1 with TRBJ2-3, with D possibly matching TRBD2 (6 bases). This CDR3 contains 15 residues. Trimming removed 6 bases at V and 4 bases at J, with 18 bases between. Per the germline V gene, CDR1 is SGHRS and CDR2 is YFSETQ. CDR3 DNA sequence: TGCGCCAGCACCCGGACGGGGGAGCGAGCAGATACGCAGTATTTT. Residues: CASTRTGERADTQYF.

CDR3 DNA: TGTGCCAGCAGTCACCGGGGGGGCACTGAAGCTTTCTTT. This sequence encodes CASSHRGGTEAFF. This chain connects TRBV28 to TRBJ1-1, with D perhaps matching TRBD1 (5 bases). The V end lost 5 bases, the J end lost 4 bases, and 11 bases lay between the germline ends. Germline V gene sequence: CDR1 MDHEN, CDR2 SYDVKM. The CDR3 length is 13 residues.

CDR3 nucleotide sequence: TGTGCCAGCAGCCAGGGGACTAGCGTCGCCTACGAGCAGTACTTC. Encoded protein: CASSQGTSVAYEQYF. The chain joins TRBV5-6 to TRBJ2-7; 10 positions agree with TRBD2. Looked up from germline, CDR1 is SGHDT and CDR2 is YYEEEE. The J segment lost 2 bases and the V segment lost 4 bases, leaving 6 bases of the junction unmatched. The CDR3 is 15 residues long.

The chain couples TRBV29-1 to TRBJ2-5; 7 positions match TRBD2. The V and J ends lost 4 bases and 1 base, in that order; junction bases with no gene match: 6. The CDR3 consists of 14 residues. Per the germline V gene, CDR1 is SQVTM and CDR2 is ANQGSEA. The CDR3, as DNA: TGCAGCGTTGCTGGGGGGGTGGGCCAAGAGACCCAGTACTTC. As protein: CSVAGGVGQETQYF.

J is TRBJ2-1 and V is TRBV27, with 15 bases identical to TRBD2. CDR1 MNHEY and CDR2 SMNVEV come from the germline V gene (reference sequence). The CDR3 has 17 residues. The trim removed 5 bases at V and 8 bases at J, leaving 10 bases unmatched. This CDR3 reads CASSAYRTSGRADEQFF. DNA for the CDR3: TGTGCCAGCAGTGCCTACCGGACTAGCGGGAGGGCCGATGAGCAGTTCTTC.

The V call is TRBV27, the J call TRBJ1-1; D is unresolved. V was shortened by 0 bases and J by 5 bases, with 10 bases between the two germline ends. The CDR3 loop spans 14 amino acids. Germline V CDR1 and CDR2: MNHEY, SMNVEV (reference sequence). The CDR3 sequence is CASSLSSWVTEAFF. DNA for the CDR3: TGTGCCAGCAGTTTATCGAGCTGGGTTACTGAAGCTTTCTTT.

This clone was counted a single time. This sequence joins TRBV4-1 and TRBJ2-7; D possibly corresponds to TRBD2 (6 bases). From germline, CDR1 is MGHRA and CDR2 YSYEKL. Trimming stripped 0 bases from V and 9 bases from J, with 12 bases between. The CDR3 consists of 13 residues. The CDR3 DNA is TGCGCCAGCAGCCAAGATCCTCCGGGAGCGCAGTACTTC. Encoded protein: CASSQDPPGAQYF.

This clone was counted once. This chain connects TRBV2 to TRBJ2-3; tentative D call: TRBD2 (6 bases). Germline assignment: CDR1 SNHLY and CDR2 FYNNEI. This CDR3 is 12 amino acids long. Between the trimmed V and J ends, which lost 5 bases and 6 bases, there was a span of 9 bases. This chain's CDR3 is CASSNRGDTQYF. The CDR3 nucleotides read TGTGCCAGCAGTAACCGGGGGGATACGCAGTATTTT.

The chain employs TRBV28 and TRBJ1-1, with 10 bases aligning to TRBD1. V lost 8 bases to trimming and J lost 4 bases; unmatched junction nucleotides: 16. Germline CDR1 reads MDHEN; CDR2 reads SYDVKM. This CDR3 has 17 amino acids. The CDR3 coding sequence is TGTGCCAGCGGATCGCCAGCGACAGGGGGCTGGGGCACTGAAGCTTTCTTT. Protein product: CASGSPATGGWGTEAFF.

This sequence joins TRBV27 and TRBJ2-1; D unclear. Trimming took 6 bases from V and 3 from J, leaving 3 bases between them. The CDR3 totals 11 residues. Germline lookup yields CDR1 MNHEY and CDR2 SMNVEV (reference sequence). The chain's CDR3 is CASSYYNEQFF. The CDR3, as DNA: TGTGCCAGCAGCTACTACAATGAGCAGTTCTTC.

In its sample, this clone was seen once. The chain combines TRBV20-1 with TRBJ2-5; the D gene is possibly TRBD1 (5 bases). The V gene lost 7 bases and the J gene lost 1 base, with 7 bases spanning the gap. The CDR3 loop spans 11 amino acids. Germline assignment: CDR1 DFQATT and CDR2 SNEGSKA (reference sequence). The CDR3 nucleotides read TGCAGTGGACAGTTCCAAGAGACCCAGTACTTC. Its translation: CSGQFQETQYF.

This clone showed up just once. The V gene is TRBV6-6, the J gene TRBJ1-3, with TRBD1 matching over 9 bases. Germline CDR1 MNHNY, CDR2 SVGAGI (reference sequence). The CDR3 contains 15 residues. V dropped 5 bases and J dropped 0; count of bases not matched to a gene: 2. CDR3: CASSRQGDSGNTIYF. In DNA form, the CDR3 reads TGTGCCAGCAGTCGACAGGGGGACTCTGGAAACACCATATATTTT.

This chain uses TRBV5-1 with TRBJ1-4; 7 nucleotides match TRBD1. Germline CDR1 is SGHRS and CDR2 is YFSETQ. V lost 4 bases to trimming and J lost 7 bases; unmatched junction nucleotides: 10. CDR3 length: 15 residues. CDR3 region: CASSKTGPFGEKLFF. In nucleotides, the CDR3 is TGCGCCAGCAGCAAGACAGGGCCCTTTGGTGAAAAACTGTTTTTT.

The chain recombines TRBV11-2 with TRBJ2-6; unclear D gene. From germline, CDR1 is SGHAT and CDR2 FQNNGV. The V and J ends lost 6 bases and 2 bases respectively, with 11 bases between them. The CDR3 has 15 residues. CDR3 loop: CASRGLRAGANVLTF. The CDR3 bases are TGTGCCAGCAGGGGCCTTCGGGCTGGGGCCAACGTCCTGACTTTC. Looking up the rest from reference TRBV11-2 and TRBJ2-6 gives the full variable domain: EAGVAQSPRYKIIEKRQSVAFWCNPISGHATLYWYQQILGQGPKLLIQFQNNGVVDDSQLPKDRFSAERLKGVDSTLKIQPAKLEDSAVYLCASRGLRAGANVLTFGAGSRLTVL.